This T cell receptor beta chain comes out of a study of human T cells and chemical hapten exposure. Study overall: Small pooled library volume differences mainly caused per-sample TCR yield variation.

Individual cDNA molecules each carried unique molecular identifiers attached by the library. Via MiXCR, TCRdb re-called the RACE reads, giving one row per CDR3 protein. The sample holds over 100,000 distinct CDR3 sequences; about 11% are singletons and the top ten take under 2.5%. V gave up 1 base and J gave up 2 bases, with 6 bases separating them. This CDR3 region has 13 residues. Germline V lookup: CDR1 SGHDT, CDR2 YYEEEE. With regard to this clonotype: Its antigen is not known.

Broader study findings: Controls had significantly fewer large CDR3 similarity clusters than were formed by expanded TCRs.

Time point of the sample: patch test 3, about 24 weeks after DPC sensitization. As to treatment: therapeutic diphenylcyclopropenone sensitization with weekly scalp DPC. Suited to DPC and affected by alopecia, the donors ranged from 18 to 70 years old. The V call is TRBV5-6, the J call TRBJ1-2; no definite D call. This specimen consisted of whole blood, obtained in connection with sensitization to the hapten diphenylcyclopropenone (DPC). The clonotype originates from a woman in her forties or fifties with alopecia areata. Some clones in this sample may be carry-over from other donors' samples. CDR3 protein: CASSLSSNYGYTF. CDR3 in DNA: TGTGCCAGCAGCTTGAGCAGCAACTATGGCTACACCTTC.